This T cell receptor (beta chain) was found in a study of T cell responses to AZD1222 COVID-19 vaccine. TCRdb's copy holds only in-frame clones and misses some; the assay was immunoSEQ multiplex PCR. The data hold about 93,000 clones, with about nine tenths observed a single time. The V and J ends lost 8 bases and 3 bases respectively, with 13 bases between them. The CDR3 spans 13 residues. Study observations and caveats: Regions 160-218 and 743-854 held dominance among vaccine-associated CD4 TCRs, which spanned spike.

In the case of this clone: Its matching antigen is unknown.

The TCR originated in an adult in good health. Sample: peripheral blood, taken on day 0 of MenACWY control vaccination. The V and J genes are TRBV12-3 or TRBV12-4 and TRBJ2-5; no reliable D call. CDR3 coding DNA: TGTGCCAGCGGCCGGGCCTTTGAAGAGACCCAGTACTTC. As protein: CASGRAFEETQYF.